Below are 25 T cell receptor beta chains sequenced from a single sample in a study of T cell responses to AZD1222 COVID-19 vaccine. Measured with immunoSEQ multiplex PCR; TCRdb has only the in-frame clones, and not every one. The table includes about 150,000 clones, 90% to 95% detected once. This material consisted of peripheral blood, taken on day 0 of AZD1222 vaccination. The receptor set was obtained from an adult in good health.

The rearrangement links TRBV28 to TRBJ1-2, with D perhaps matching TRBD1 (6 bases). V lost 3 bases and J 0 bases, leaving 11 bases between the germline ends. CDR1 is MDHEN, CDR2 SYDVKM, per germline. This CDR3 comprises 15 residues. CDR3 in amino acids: CASSLSGDTNYGYTF. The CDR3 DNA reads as TGTGCCAGCAGTTTGTCAGGGGATACTAACTATGGCTACACCTTC.

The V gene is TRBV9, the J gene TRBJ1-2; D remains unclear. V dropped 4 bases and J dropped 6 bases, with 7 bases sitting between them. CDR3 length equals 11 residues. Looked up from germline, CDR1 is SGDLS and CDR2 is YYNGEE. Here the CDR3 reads CASSTSNGYTF. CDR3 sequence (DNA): TGTGCCAGCAGCACTTCGAATGGCTACACCTTC.

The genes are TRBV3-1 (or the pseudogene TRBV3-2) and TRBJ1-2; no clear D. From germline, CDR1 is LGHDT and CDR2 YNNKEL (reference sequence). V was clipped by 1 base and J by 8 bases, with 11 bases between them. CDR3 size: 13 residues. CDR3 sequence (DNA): TGTGCCAGCAGCCAAGGGGGAGGGTGGGGCTACACCTTC. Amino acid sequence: CASSQGGGWGYTF.

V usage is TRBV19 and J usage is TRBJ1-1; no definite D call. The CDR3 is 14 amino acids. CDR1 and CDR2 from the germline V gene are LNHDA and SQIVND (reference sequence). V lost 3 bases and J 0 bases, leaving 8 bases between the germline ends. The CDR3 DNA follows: TGTGCCAGTAGTATGGGCATTATGAACACTGAAGCTTTCTTT. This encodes CASSMGIMNTEAFF.

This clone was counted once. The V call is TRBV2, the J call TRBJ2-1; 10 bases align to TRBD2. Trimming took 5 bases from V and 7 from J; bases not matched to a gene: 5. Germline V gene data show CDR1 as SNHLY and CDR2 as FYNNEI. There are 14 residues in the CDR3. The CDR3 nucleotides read TGTGCCAGCAGTAGCGGGACTAGCGAGAATGAGCAGTTCTTC. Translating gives CASSSGTSENEQFF.

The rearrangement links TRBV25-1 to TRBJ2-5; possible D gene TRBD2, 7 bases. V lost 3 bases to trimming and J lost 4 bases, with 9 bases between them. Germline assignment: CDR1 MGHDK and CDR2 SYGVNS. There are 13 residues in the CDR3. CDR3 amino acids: CASSEAGAETQYF. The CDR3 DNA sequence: TGTGCCAGCAGTGAGGCGGGGGCAGAGACCCAGTACTTC.

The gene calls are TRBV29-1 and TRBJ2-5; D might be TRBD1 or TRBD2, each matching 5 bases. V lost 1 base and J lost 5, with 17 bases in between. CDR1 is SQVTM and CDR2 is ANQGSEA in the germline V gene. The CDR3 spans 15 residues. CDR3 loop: CSVEGVQGWGETQYF. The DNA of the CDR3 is TGCAGCGTTGAAGGTGTCCAAGGGTGGGGGGAGACCCAGTACTTC.

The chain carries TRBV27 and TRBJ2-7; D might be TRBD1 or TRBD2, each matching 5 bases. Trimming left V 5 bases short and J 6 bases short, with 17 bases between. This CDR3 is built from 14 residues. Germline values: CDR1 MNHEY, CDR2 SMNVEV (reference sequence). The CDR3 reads CASSPIGGGTEQYF. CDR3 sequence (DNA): TGTGCCAGCAGTCCAATCGGTGGGGGTACCGAGCAGTACTTC.

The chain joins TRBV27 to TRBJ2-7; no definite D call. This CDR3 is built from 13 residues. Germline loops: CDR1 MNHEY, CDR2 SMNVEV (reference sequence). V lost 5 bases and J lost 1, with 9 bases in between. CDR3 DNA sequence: TGTGCCAGCAGTGTAAGGGTTTCCTACGAGCAGTACTTC. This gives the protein CASSVRVSYEQYF.

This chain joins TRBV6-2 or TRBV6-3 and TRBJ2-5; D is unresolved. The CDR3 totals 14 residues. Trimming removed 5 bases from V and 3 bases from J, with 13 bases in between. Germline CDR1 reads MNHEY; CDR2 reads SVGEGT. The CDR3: CASSPHRYEETQYF. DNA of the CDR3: TGTGCCAGCAGTCCCCACCGATACGAAGAGACCCAGTACTTC.

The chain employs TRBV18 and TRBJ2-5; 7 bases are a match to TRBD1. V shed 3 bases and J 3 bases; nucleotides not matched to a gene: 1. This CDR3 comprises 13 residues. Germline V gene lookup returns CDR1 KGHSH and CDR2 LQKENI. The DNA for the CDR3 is TGTGCCAGCTCACCGGGACAGAAAGAGACCCAGTACTTC. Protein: CASSPGQKETQYF.

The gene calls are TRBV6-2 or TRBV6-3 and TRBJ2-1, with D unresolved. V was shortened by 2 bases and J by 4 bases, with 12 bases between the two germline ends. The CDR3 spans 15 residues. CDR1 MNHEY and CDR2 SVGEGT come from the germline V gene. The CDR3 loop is CASSYRPLVYNEQFF. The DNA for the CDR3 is TGTGCCAGCAGTTACCGCCCCCTAGTTTACAATGAGCAGTTCTTC.

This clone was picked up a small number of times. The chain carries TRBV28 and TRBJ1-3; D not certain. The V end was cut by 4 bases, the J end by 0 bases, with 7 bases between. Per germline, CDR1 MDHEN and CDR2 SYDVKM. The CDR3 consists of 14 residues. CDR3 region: CASSSPLSGNTIYF. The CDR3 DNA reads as TGTGCCAGCAGTTCTCCACTCTCTGGAAACACCATATATTTT.

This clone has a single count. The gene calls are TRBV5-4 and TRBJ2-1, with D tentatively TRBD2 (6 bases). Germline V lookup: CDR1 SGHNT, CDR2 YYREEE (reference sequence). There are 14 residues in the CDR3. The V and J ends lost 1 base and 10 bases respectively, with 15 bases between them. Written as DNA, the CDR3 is TGTGCCAGCAGCTTGCCCGTGCGGGGTCACGAGCAGTTCTTC. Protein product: CASSLPVRGHEQFF.

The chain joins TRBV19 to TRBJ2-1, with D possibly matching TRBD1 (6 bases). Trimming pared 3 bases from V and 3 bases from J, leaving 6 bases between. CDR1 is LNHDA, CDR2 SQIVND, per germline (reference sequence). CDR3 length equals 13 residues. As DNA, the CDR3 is TGTGCCAGTAGTATGGACAGCTACAATGAGCAGTTCTTC. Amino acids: CASSMDSYNEQFF. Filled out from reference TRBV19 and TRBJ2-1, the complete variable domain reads DGGITQSPKYLFRKEGQNVTLSCEQNLNHDAMYWYRQDPGQGLRLIYYSQIVNDFQKGDIAEGYSVSREKKESFPLTVTSAQKNPTAFYLCASSMDSYNEQFFGPGTRLTVL.

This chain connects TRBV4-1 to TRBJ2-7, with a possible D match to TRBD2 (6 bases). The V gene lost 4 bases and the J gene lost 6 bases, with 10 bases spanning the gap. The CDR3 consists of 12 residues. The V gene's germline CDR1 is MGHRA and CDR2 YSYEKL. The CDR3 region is CASSPQGLEQYF. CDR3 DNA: TGCGCCAGCAGCCCGCAGGGACTCGAGCAGTACTTC.

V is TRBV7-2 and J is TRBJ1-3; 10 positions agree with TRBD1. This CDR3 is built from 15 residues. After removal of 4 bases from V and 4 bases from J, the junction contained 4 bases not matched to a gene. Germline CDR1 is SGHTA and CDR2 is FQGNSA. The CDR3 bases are TGTGCCAGCAGCTCAAGGGACAGGGGCGGAAACACCATATATTTT. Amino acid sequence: CASSSRDRGGNTIYF.

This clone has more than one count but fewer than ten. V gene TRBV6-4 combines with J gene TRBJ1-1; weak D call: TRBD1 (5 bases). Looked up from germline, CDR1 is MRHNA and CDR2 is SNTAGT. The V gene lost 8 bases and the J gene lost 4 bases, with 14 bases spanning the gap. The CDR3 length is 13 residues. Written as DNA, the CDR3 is TGTGCCAGCCTAGGACCTCAGGGCACTGAAGCTTTCTTT. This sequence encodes CASLGPQGTEAFF.

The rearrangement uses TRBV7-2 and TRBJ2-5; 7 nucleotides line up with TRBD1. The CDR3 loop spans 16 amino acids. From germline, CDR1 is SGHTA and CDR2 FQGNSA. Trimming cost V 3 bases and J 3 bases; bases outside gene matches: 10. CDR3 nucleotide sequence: TGTGCCAGCAGCTTTCCCCCCGGGACAGCGAAAGAGACCCAGTACTTC. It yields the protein CASSFPPGTAKETQYF.

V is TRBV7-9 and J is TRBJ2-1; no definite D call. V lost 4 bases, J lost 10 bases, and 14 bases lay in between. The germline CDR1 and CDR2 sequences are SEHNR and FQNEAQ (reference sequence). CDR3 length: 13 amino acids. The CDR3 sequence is CASSSMVSDEQFF. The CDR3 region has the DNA TGTGCCAGCAGCTCAATGGTATCTGACGAGCAGTTCTTC. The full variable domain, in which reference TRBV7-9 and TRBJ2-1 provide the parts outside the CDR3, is DTGVSQNPRHKITKRGQNVTFRCDPISEHNRLYWYRQTLGQGPEFLTYFQNEAQLEKSRLLSDRFSAERPKGSFSTLEIQRTEQGDSAMYLCASSSMVSDEQFFGPGTRLTVL.

The CDR3 DNA is TGCGCCAGCAGCCCCGACGGGACAGGGGAAACTGAAGCTTTCTTT. It is translated as CASSPDGTGETEAFF. The chain uses TRBV5-1 and TRBJ1-1, with 10 bases lining up with TRBD1. The CDR3 runs to 15 residues. Germline lookup yields CDR1 SGHRS and CDR2 YFSETQ. With V trimmed by 4 bases and J by 5 bases, 8 bases remained unmatched.

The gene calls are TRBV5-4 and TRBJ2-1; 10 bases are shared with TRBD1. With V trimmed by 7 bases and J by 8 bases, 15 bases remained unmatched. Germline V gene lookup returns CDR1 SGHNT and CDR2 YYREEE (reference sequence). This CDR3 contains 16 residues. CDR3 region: CASPSAGTGVNYEQFF. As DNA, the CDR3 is TGTGCCAGCCCTTCCGCCGGGACAGGGGTAAACTATGAGCAGTTCTTC.

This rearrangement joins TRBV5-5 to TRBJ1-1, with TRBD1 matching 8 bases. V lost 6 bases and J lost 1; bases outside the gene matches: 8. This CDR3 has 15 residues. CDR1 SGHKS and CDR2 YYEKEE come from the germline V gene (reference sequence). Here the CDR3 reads CASKIGQGQNTEAFF. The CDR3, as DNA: TGTGCCAGCAAGATTGGACAGGGCCAGAACACTGAAGCTTTCTTT.

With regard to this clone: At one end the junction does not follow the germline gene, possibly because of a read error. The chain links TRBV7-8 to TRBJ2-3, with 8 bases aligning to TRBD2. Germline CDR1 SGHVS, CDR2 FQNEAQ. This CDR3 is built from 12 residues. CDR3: CASSSPGGAPSF. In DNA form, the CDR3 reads TGTGCCAGCAGCTCACCGGGGGGGGCCCCTTCGTTT.

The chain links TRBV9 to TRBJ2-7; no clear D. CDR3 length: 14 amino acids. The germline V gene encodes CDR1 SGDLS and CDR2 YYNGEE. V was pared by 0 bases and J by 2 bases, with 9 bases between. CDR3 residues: CASSVGGLAYEQYF. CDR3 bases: TGTGCCAGCAGCGTAGGGGGTCTGGCCTACGAGCAGTACTTC.